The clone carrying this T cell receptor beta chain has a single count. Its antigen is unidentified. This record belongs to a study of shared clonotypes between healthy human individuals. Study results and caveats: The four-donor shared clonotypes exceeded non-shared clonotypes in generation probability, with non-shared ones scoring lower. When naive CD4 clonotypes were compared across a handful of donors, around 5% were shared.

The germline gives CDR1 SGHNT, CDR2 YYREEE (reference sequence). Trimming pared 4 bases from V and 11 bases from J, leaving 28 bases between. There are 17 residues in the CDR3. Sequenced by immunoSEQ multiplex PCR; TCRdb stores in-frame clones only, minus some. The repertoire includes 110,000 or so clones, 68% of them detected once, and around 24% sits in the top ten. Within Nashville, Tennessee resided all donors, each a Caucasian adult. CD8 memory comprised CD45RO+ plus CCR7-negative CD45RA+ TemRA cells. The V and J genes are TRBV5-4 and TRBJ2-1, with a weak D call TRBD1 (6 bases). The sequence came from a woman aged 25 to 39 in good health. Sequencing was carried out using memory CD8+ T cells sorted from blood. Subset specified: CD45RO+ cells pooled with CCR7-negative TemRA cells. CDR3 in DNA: TGTGCCAGCAGCCCCAGGGGTAGGCACCTGAAGCTTGAGCAGCAGTTCTTC. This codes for CASSPRGRHLKLEQQFF.